This T cell receptor (beta chain) is drawn from a study of shared clonotypes between healthy human individuals (TCRdb year 2020). For the study in its entirety: A couple of women and a few men aged 18 to 49 years were included in the cohort. For each donor, CD4 naive and CD4 memory were each run on three plates, CD8 naive on two plates, and CD8 memory on one plate. The study deeply sequenced blood TCR repertoires of about 5 healthy adults to estimate repertoire size and the extent of clonotype sharing between individuals. To increase sequencing depth and limit assay-specific biases, different laboratories used diverse techniques to prepare libraries and sequence TCR repertoires. Leukapheresis yielded between about 0.8 and 9.5 billion PBMCs per donor. The full study reports these points: Across a handful of donors, roughly 5.1% of naive CD4, roughly 3.4% of naive CD8, under 2.5% of memory CD4, and over 0.35% of memory CD8 clonotypes were shared. Higher generation probabilities were observed for clonotypes shared by all four sorted-subset donors than for non-shared clonotypes. Estimated clonotype richness was generally larger for naive than for memory subsets. The genetic and exposure-history diversity represented was limited by the small number of donors. Only blood was sampled, and tissue TCR repertoires likely differ from those in blood. Pairwise subsampling indicated that sequencing depth was expected to affect the degree of clonotype sharing among donors. Rarefaction of sorted-subset datasets indicated incomplete sequencing despite the large sequencing depth.

The germline V gene provides CDR1 SGDLS and CDR2 YYNGEE. The junction shows trimming of 5 bases on V and 0 bases on J, and the gene matches do not reach 7 bases of it. The CDR3 contains 18 residues, cysteine and phenylalanine counted. The CDR3 DNA has 54 bases and is translated from base 1. Donors were healthy HIV-negative adults with no recently reported acute infections or vaccinations. Every donor was a Caucasian adult living in Nashville, Tennessee, USA. CD4+ T cells were enriched through magnetic negative selection, after which naive cells were positively selected on CD45RA and the remaining negative fraction served as the memory subset. Blood was collected by leukapheresis, and PBMCs were isolated by Ficoll-Histopaque density gradient centrifugation and then cryopreserved in liquid nitrogen vapor phase. Analytical flow cytometry was used to check the purity and quantity of each magnetically sorted T cell population. Genomic DNA was isolated from each sorted fraction and quantified by UV absorbance on a Nanodrop 2000c.

Remarks on this clone: The antigen it recognizes is unknown. Base qualities are not recorded, but no much larger clone differs from it by a single base.

Using the deep immunoSEQ assay, TCR CDR3 regions were amplified from genomic DNA by multiplex PCR. Extracted genomic DNA from each cell subset was distributed evenly across all wells of several immunoSEQ 96-well plates, and each plate was treated as a replicate. For sorted subsets, each replicate PCR was loaded with around 220 ng genomic DNA, equivalent to 30,000 or so T cell genomes. Purified libraries were measured with a Qubit 3.0 fluorometer, size-checked on a Bioanalyzer 2100, and measured again with the KAPA Library Quantification kit. Each immunoSEQ 96-well plate was sequenced on its own single-read 150-cycle Illumina NextSeq 550 flow cell. Per the source publication's procedure: Because only junctional sequences without quality scores were contained in the immunoSEQ output, filtering matching that applied to full-length reads could not be performed. To assign V/J genes and CDR3, sequences were annotated against IMGT germline references using PyIR, a Python wrapper for IgBLAST v1.9. Reads with weak V/J assignments (E-value above 1e-6), missing CDR3, stop codons, out-of-frame junctions, or ambiguous translated residues were removed. V3J clonotypes were defined as sequences sharing the same inferred V gene, J gene, and CDR3 amino acid sequence. The percentage overlap between two repertoires was calculated by dividing the number of shared unique clonotypes by the size of the smaller repertoire. RTK rarefaction, the Chao1 estimator, and Recon v2.1 estimates of unobserved clonotypes were used to assess repertoire richness. Generation probabilities for all TCRbeta clonotypes obtained by the gDNA method from a handful of donors were computed using OLGA. TCRdb limited this immuneACCESS table to in-frame rearrangements with V and J called. A share of clones is missing; checked studies link under half to unresolved V genes, and the rest is unexplained. V, J and clone size reflect that table, while D and trimming were determined from the DNA. Within this sample are about 2.3 million clones, with approximately 95% of them counted one time only. Together, the top ten hold approximately 0.4% of the sample.

The specimen sequenced was naive CD4+ T cells from PBMCs. The label giving this sample's cell subset or site can be read as: CD45RA+ positively selected. The sequence joins TRBV9 to TRBJ2-2; 13 bases in the junction line up with TRBD2. The TCR originated in a man between 18 and 29 years old in good health. Some clones in this sample may be carry-over from other donors' samples. The CDR3 region reads CASSSGTSGIANTGELFF. The nucleotide sequence reads as follows: TGTGCCAGCAGTTCCGGGACTAGCGGGATCGCGAACACCGGGGAGCTGTTTTTT.